The 27 T cell receptor beta chains presented below share a single source sample, sequenced in a study of T cell responses to AZD1222 COVID-19 vaccine. TCRdb keeps only in-frame clones here, not all; method: immunoSEQ multiplex PCR. The data contain 150,000 to 200,000 clones, 85% to 95% of them singletons. The sequenced sample was peripheral blood, obtained on day 0 of AZD1222 vaccination. These receptors all come from an adult in good health.

This rearrangement joins TRBV12-3 or TRBV12-4 to TRBJ1-2; perhaps TRBD1 as D (5 bases). The CDR3 is 12 residues long. Trimming pared 11 bases from V and 5 bases from J, leaving 15 bases between. The CDR3 region has the DNA TGTGCCGGCCGGGCAGGGCCTTATGGCTACACCTTC. Its translation is CAGRAGPYGYTF.

The chain links TRBV10-3 to TRBJ2-1; no definite D call. Germline-derived CDR1 and CDR2 are ENHRY and SYGVKD. CDR3 length equals 14 residues. The germline V and J ends were trimmed by 0 bases and 7 bases, with 10 bases remaining between them. In nucleotides, the CDR3 is TGTGCCATCAGTGAGTCGGTGGGTAGTAATGAGCAGTTCTTC. It translates to CAISESVGSNEQFF.

The chain carries TRBV5-1 and TRBJ2-1; TRBD2 aligns across 7 bases. In germline, CDR1 is SGHRS, CDR2 YFSETQ. V gave up 2 bases and J gave up 8 bases; unmatched junction bases: 7. The CDR3 contains 14 residues. The CDR3, as DNA: TGCGCCAGCAGCTTCTCGAGCGGGGAGGATGAGCAGTTCTTC. Protein: CASSFSSGEDEQFF. Looking up the rest from reference TRBV5-1 and TRBJ2-1 gives the full variable domain: KAGVTQTPRYLIKTRGQQVTLSCSPISGHRSVSWYQQTPGQGLQFLFEYFSETQRNKGNFPGRFSGRQFSNSRSEMNVSTLELGDSALYLCASSFSSGEDEQFFGPGTRLTVL.

The chain has TRBV10-1 and TRBJ2-3; D is unresolved. Between the trimmed V and J ends, which lost 1 base and 2 bases, there was a span of 4 bases. Germline V gene sequence: CDR1 WNHNN, CDR2 SYGVQD (reference sequence). This CDR3 region has 13 residues. CDR3 nucleotides: TGCGCCAGCAGTGAGTACTCCACAGATACGCAGTATTTT. The encoded protein is CASSEYSTDTQYF.

CDR3 amino acids: CAISEPFGQGDTEAFF. The CDR3 bases are TGTGCCATCAGTGAGCCCTTTGGCCAGGGAGACACTGAAGCTTTCTTT. The V gene is TRBV10-3, the J gene TRBJ1-1; perhaps TRBD1 as D (5 bases). CDR1 ENHRY and CDR2 SYGVKD come from the germline V gene. The CDR3 runs 16 residues. The V and J ends lost 2 bases and 3 bases respectively, with 16 bases between them.

The DNA of the CDR3 is TGTGCCAGCACCTATGGGCAGGCCGGGGTGTTTTTAGACAATGAGCAGTTCTTC. Its protein is CASTYGQAGVFLDNEQFF. The gene calls are TRBV27 and TRBJ2-1, with D tentatively TRBD2 (5 bases). V lost 7 bases and J 5 bases, leaving 27 bases between the germline ends. Germline loops: CDR1 MNHEY, CDR2 SMNVEV (reference sequence). This CDR3 contains 18 residues.

This chain joins TRBV19 and TRBJ2-5; D gene unclear. The germline V gene has CDR1 LNHDA and CDR2 SQIVND (reference sequence). The CDR3 totals 13 residues. Trimming removed 0 bases at V and 5 bases at J, with 7 bases between. CDR3 loop: CASSIDLVETQYF. CDR3 DNA sequence: TGTGCCAGTAGTATAGATCTAGTGGAGACCCAGTACTTC.

The rearrangement links TRBV2 to TRBJ2-1, with D tentatively TRBD1 (8 bases). V was trimmed by 6 bases and J by 7 bases, leaving 16 bases between them. The CDR3 is 14 residues long. The germline CDR1 and CDR2 sequences are SNHLY and FYNNEI. The CDR3 here is CASRDREGSNEQFF. CDR3 DNA sequence: TGTGCCAGCAGGGACAGGGAGGGGTCGAATGAGCAGTTCTTC.

The chain carries TRBV9 and TRBJ1-6, with 8 bases lining up with TRBD1. CDR3 size: 15 residues. V trimming: 0 bases; J trimming: 10 bases; junction bases outside the gene matches: 6. Per germline, CDR1 SGDLS and CDR2 YYNGEE. The CDR3 sequence is CASSVASGQGSPLHF. In DNA form, the CDR3 reads TGTGCCAGCAGCGTAGCTTCCGGACAGGGCTCACCCCTCCACTTT.

The chain links TRBV24-1 to TRBJ1-5; TRBD1 might be the D (5 bases). Germline V lookup: CDR1 KGHDR, CDR2 SFDVKD. The CDR3 has 16 amino acids. Trimming took 10 bases from V and 2 from J, leaving 20 bases between them. The CDR3 nucleotides read TGTGCCACGGCCTCCGAAGGGGCGCCGGGCAATCAGCCCCAGCATTTT. The encoded protein is CATASEGAPGNQPQHF.

A single count supports this clone. The chain is built from TRBV10-1 and TRBJ2-1; D gene ambiguous. The CDR3 covers 12 residues. The V end was cut by 0 bases, the J end by 8 bases, with 5 bases between. Germline lookup yields CDR1 WNHNN and CDR2 SYGVQD (reference sequence). This CDR3 is CASSESSYEQFF. CDR3 sequence (DNA): TGCGCCAGCAGTGAGTCCAGTTATGAGCAGTTCTTC.

This chain links TRBV5-1 with TRBJ1-6; D is uncertain. The germline V and J ends were trimmed by 4 bases and 5 bases, with 10 bases remaining between them. This CDR3 has 14 amino acids. The V gene's germline CDR1 is SGHRS and CDR2 YFSETQ. The CDR3 loop is CASSPGGNNSPLHF. CDR3 bases: TGCGCCAGCAGCCCCGGCGGCAATAATTCACCCCTCCACTTT. Using reference TRBV5-1 and TRBJ1-6 for the parts outside the CDR3, the full variable domain is KAGVTQTPRYLIKTRGQQVTLSCSPISGHRSVSWYQQTPGQGLQFLFEYFSETQRNKGNFPGRFSGRQFSNSRSEMNVSTLELGDSALYLCASSPGGNNSPLHFGNGTRLTVT.

The chain couples TRBV5-1 to TRBJ2-7; 8 bases are a match to TRBD1. The germline gives CDR1 SGHRS, CDR2 YFSETQ. This CDR3 has 15 residues. V lost 5 bases and J lost 5; bases outside the gene matches: 12. DNA for the CDR3: TGCGCCAGCAGTTTACGGACAGGGCAAGGGAACGAGCAGTACTTC. Translation: CASSLRTGQGNEQYF.

Written as DNA, the CDR3 is TGCGCCAGCAGTCAGAACGGATACAATGAGCAGTTCTTC. As protein: CASSQNGYNEQFF. J is TRBJ2-1 and V is TRBV23-1; no clear D gene. TRBV23-1 is given ORF status, its function remaining uncertain. This CDR3 comprises 13 residues. Trimming shortened V by 3 bases and J by 4 bases, and 7 bases separated the two germline ends.

The chain joins TRBV5-6 to TRBJ2-5; D may be TRBD1 (6 bases). This CDR3 region has 14 residues. Germline values: CDR1 SGHDT, CDR2 YYEEEE. Between the trimmed V and J ends, which lost 1 base and 3 bases, there was a span of 10 bases. DNA for the CDR3: TGTGCCAGCAGCTTGAAGGGACACAAAGAGACCCAGTACTTC. As protein: CASSLKGHKETQYF. Filled out from reference TRBV5-6 and TRBJ2-5, the complete variable domain reads DAGVTQSPTHLIKTRGQQVTLRCSPKSGHDTVSWYQQALGQGPQFIFQYYEEEERQRGNFPDRFSGHQFPNYSSELNVNALLLGDSALYLCASSLKGHKETQYFGPGTRLLVL.

The chain combines TRBV7-3 with TRBJ1-3; D possibly corresponds to TRBD1 (6 bases). V was pared by 5 bases and J by 4 bases, with 12 bases between. There are 14 residues in the CDR3. Germline V lookup: CDR1 SGHTA, CDR2 FQGTGA. CDR3 in amino acids: CASSHYGTGNTIYF. CDR3 nucleotide sequence: TGTGCCAGCAGCCATTACGGGACAGGAAACACCATATATTTT.

The chain carries TRBV27 and TRBJ1-1; the match to TRBD1 covers 7 bases. This CDR3 has 17 amino acids. CDR1 is MNHEY, CDR2 SMNVEV, per germline (reference sequence). V dropped 6 bases and J dropped 1; count of bases not matched to a gene: 14. CDR3 sequence reads: CASSRGTAPSPNTEAFF. CDR3 coding DNA: TGTGCCAGCAGCCGAGGGACAGCGCCGAGCCCGAACACTGAAGCTTTCTTT.

The CDR3 loop reads CASSDPPTDTQYF. DNA of the CDR3: TGTGCCAGCAGTGACCCCCCCACAGATACGCAGTATTTT. This chain connects TRBV25-1 to TRBJ2-3; D is unresolved. This CDR3 region has 13 residues. Germline assignment: CDR1 MGHDK and CDR2 SYGVNS. Trimming took 3 bases from V and 2 from J, leaving 6 bases between them.

The chain recombines TRBV5-1 with TRBJ2-1; 10 bases map to TRBD2. The germline V gene has CDR1 SGHRS and CDR2 YFSETQ. The CDR3 has 16 amino acids. V was pared by 4 bases and J by 1 base, with 5 bases of the junction left unmatched. CDR3 sequence: CASSRSSGGSYNEQFF. CDR3 nucleotides: TGCGCCAGCAGCCGAAGTAGCGGGGGGTCCTACAATGAGCAGTTCTTC.

The chain recombines TRBV28 with TRBJ1-3; D is possibly TRBD1 (5 bases). This CDR3 is built from 16 residues. V lost 4 bases, J lost 0 bases, and 13 bases lay in between. From germline, CDR1 is MDHEN and CDR2 SYDVKM. The CDR3 here is CASSSSLGDSGNTIYF. The CDR3 DNA follows: TGTGCCAGCAGTTCCTCGCTAGGGGACTCTGGAAACACCATATATTTT.

The chain has TRBV5-6 and TRBJ1-2; perhaps TRBD1 as D (6 bases). The CDR3 totals 15 residues. V lost 3 bases, J lost 0 bases, and 12 bases lay in between. CDR1 and CDR2 (germline): SGHDT, YYEEEE. CDR3 in DNA: TGTGCCAGCAGCTGGGTGGACAGAGCTAACTATGGCTACACCTTC. Its protein is CASSWVDRANYGYTF.

J is TRBJ1-2 and V is TRBV28; possible D gene TRBD1, 6 bases. Germline CDR1 is MDHEN and CDR2 is SYDVKM. V gave up 8 bases and J gave up 5 bases, with 15 bases separating them. The CDR3 runs to 13 residues. The DNA for the CDR3 is TGTGCCAGCGGGTCGGGGGGCGCTTATGGCTACACCTTC. Its translation: CASGSGGAYGYTF.

The gene calls are TRBV29-1 and TRBJ1-3; 9 positions match TRBD1. The CDR3 has 14 residues. Germline assignment: CDR1 SQVTM and CDR2 ANQGSEA. V shed 6 bases and J 4 bases; nucleotides not matched to a gene: 7. This CDR3 reads CSVKQGAGGNTIYF. Written as DNA, the CDR3 is TGCAGCGTAAAACAGGGGGCAGGCGGAAACACCATATATTTT.

This chain connects TRBV29-1 to TRBJ2-3; a weak D match, TRBD1 (5 bases). The germline V gene encodes CDR1 SQVTM and CDR2 ANQGSEA. The CDR3 length is 13 residues. V was clipped by 4 bases and J by 1 base, with 9 bases between them. The CDR3 loop is CSVAQGGTDTQYF. Here the CDR3 DNA reads TGCAGCGTTGCCCAGGGTGGCACAGATACGCAGTATTTT.

The chain is built from TRBV25-1 and TRBJ1-3; D call uncertain. Trimming cost V 1 base and J 0 bases, with 7 bases left between them. CDR1 MGHDK and CDR2 SYGVNS come from the germline V gene. The CDR3 runs 15 residues. The CDR3: CASSEFGVSGNTIYF. As DNA, the CDR3 is TGTGCCAGCAGTGAATTCGGGGTCTCTGGAAACACCATATATTTT.

This chain connects TRBV19 to TRBJ1-1; D is ambiguous. Germline V gene sequence: CDR1 LNHDA, CDR2 SQIVND (reference sequence). Trimming cost V 1 base and J 4 bases, with 10 bases left between them. The CDR3 sequence is 14 residues long. The CDR3 nucleotides read TGTGCCAGTAGTATAGGTACGAGTTCCACTGAAGCTTTCTTT. Translation gives CASSIGTSSTEAFF.

This chain uses TRBV18 with TRBJ1-4; perhaps TRBD1 as D (5 bases). The V gene's germline CDR1 is KGHSH and CDR2 LQKENI. V was shortened by 0 bases and J by 0 bases, with 8 bases between the two germline ends. The length of the CDR3 is 16 residues. The CDR3 loop is CASSPPGRPTNEKLFF. As DNA, the CDR3 is TGTGCCAGCTCACCACCGGGACGACCAACTAATGAAAAACTGTTTTTT.